This T cell receptor (beta chain) was identified in a study of patients and donors after allogeneic stem cell transplantation. J was trimmed by 9 bases and V by 6 bases; bases with no gene match: 13. CDR3 length equals 15 residues. Germline V gene lookup returns CDR1 DFQATT and CDR2 SNEGSKA (reference sequence). TCRdb processed the RT-PCR reads anew with MiXCR; each CDR3 protein has one entry. The sample lists roughly 960,000 distinct CDR3 sequences; approximately 19% were seen once. There are a few counts of this clonotype. The J gene is TRBJ1-6, the V gene TRBV20-1; the match to TRBD1 covers 8 bases. Sequencing was performed on blood, either unsorted or a sorted T cell fraction (not recorded which). This clonotype was sampled from a human donor who was either an allogeneic HSCT recipient or a stem cell or donor lymphocyte infusion donor (not recorded which). It is not recorded whose cells these are; they may come from a transplant donor. The CDR3 spells CSAIAPRDRSSPLHF. The CDR3 DNA is TGCAGTGCGATAGCCCCCCGGGACAGGTCTTCACCCCTCCACTTT.